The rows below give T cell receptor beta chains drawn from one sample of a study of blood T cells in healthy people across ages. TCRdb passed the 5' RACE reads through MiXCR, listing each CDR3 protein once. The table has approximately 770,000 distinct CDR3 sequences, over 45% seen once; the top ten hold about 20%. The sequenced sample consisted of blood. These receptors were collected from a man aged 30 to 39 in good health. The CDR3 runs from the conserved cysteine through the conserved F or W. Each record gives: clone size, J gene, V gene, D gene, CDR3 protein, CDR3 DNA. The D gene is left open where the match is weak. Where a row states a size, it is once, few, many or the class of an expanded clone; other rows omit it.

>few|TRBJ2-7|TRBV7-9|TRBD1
CASSSSPGQGSKAYEQYF
TGTGCCAGCAGCTCTAGTCCGGGACAGGGGTCAAAGGCCTACGAGCAGTACTTC
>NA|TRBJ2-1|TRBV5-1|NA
CASSDTRTPTNEQFF
TGCGCCAGCAGCGATACCCGGACTCCCACCAATGAGCAGTTCTTC
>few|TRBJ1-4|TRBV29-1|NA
CSVGGEGGKLFF
TGCAGCGTGGGGGGGGAAGGAGGAAAACTGTTTTTT
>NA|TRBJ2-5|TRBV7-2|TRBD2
CASSLAPSGRETQYF
TGTGCCAGCAGCTTAGCGCCTAGCGGCCGAGAGACCCAGTACTTC
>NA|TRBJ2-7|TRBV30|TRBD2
CAWNWGGDEQYF
TGTGCCTGGAACTGGGGAGGGGACGAGCAGTACTTC
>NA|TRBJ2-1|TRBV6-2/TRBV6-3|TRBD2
CASSYLGLAGGDNEQFF
TGTGCCAGCAGTTACTTGGGACTAGCGGGAGGTGACAATGAGCAGTTCTTC
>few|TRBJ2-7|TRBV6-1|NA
CASIPRGSYEQYF
TGTGCCAGCATCCCCCGGGGCTCCTACGAGCAGTACTTC
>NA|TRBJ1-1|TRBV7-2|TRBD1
CASSATGYEAFF
TGTGCCAGCAGCGCGACAGGGTATGAAGCTTTCTTT
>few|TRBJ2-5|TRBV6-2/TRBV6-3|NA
CASLTPGTQETQYF
TGTGCCAGCCTCACCCCGGGAACACAAGAGACCCAGTACTTC
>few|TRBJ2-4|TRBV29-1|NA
CSVTQGIQYF
TGCAGCGTCACCCAGGGAATTCAGTACTTC
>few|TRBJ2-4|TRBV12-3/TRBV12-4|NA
CASSPVSGTPLAKNIQYF
TGTGCCAGCAGCCCGGTTAGCGGCACCCCCTTAGCCAAAAACATTCAGTACTTC
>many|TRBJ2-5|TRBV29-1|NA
CSVDRGAQETQYF
TGCAGCGTTGACCGGGGGGCGCAGGAGACCCAGTACTTC
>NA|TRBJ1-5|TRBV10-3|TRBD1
CAIRDRGQPQHF
TGTGCCATCAGGGACAGGGGGCAGCCCCAGCATTTT
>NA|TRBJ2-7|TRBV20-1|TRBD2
CSARTSGDYEQYF
TGCAGTGCTAGAACTAGCGGGGACTACGAGCAGTACTTC
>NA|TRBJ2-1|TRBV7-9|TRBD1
CASLRTGGFDNEQFF
TGTGCCAGCCTCCGGACAGGGGGCTTCGACAATGAGCAGTTCTTC
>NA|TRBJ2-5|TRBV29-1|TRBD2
CSVELAGQQETQYF
TGCAGCGTTGAACTAGCGGGCCAGCAAGAGACCCAGTACTTC
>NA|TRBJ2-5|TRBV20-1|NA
CSARRLSDPLQETQYF
TGCAGTGCTAGGCGTCTTAGCGACCCACTCCAGGAGACCCAGTACTTC
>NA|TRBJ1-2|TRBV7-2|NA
CASSSGFYYGYTF
TGTGCCAGCAGCTCAGGTTTCTACTATGGCTACACCTTC
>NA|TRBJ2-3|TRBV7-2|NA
CASSPNSGYTDTQYF
TGTGCCAGCAGCCCAAATAGCGGATACACAGATACGCAGTATTTT
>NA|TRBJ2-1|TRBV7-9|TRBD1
CASSPLGQGQQFF
TGTGCCAGCAGCCCTTTGGGACAGGGACAGCAGTTCTTC
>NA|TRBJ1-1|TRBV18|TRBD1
CASSRTGQTNTEAFF
TGTGCCAGCTCACGGACAGGGCAGACGAACACTGAAGCTTTCTTT
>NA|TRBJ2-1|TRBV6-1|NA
CASSEVGREQFF
TGTGCCAGCAGTGAGGTCGGTCGTGAGCAGTTCTTC
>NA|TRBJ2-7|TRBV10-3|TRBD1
CAISESTRGGLDYEQYF
TGTGCCATCAGTGAGTCGACTCGAGGGGGCCTGGACTACGAGCAGTACTTC
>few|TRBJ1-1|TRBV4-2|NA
CASSQETTGEAFF
TGTGCCAGCAGCCAAGAGACAACGGGAGAAGCTTTCTTT
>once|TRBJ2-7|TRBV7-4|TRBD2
CASSLNSGLGLISYEQYF
TGTGCCAGCAGCTTAAATTCGGGACTAGGCCTTATCTCCTACGAGCAGTACTTC
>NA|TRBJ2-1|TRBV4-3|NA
CASSQPSDFVRLGAYNEQFF
TGCGCCAGCAGCCAACCGTCGGACTTCGTCCGCTTGGGCGCCTACAATGAGCAGTTCTTC
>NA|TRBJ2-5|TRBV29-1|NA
CSVEVTGLGETQYF
TGCAGCGTTGAAGTCACAGGGTTGGGGGAGACCCAGTACTTC
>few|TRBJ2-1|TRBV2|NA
CASSDKRYEQFF
TGTGCCAGCAGCGACAAAAGGTATGAGCAGTTCTTC
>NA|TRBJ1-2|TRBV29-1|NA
CSVEDPGLYGYTF
TGCAGCGTTGAAGACCCCGGGCTCTATGGCTACACCTTC
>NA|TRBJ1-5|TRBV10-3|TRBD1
CAISQGAYSNQPQHF
TGTGCCATCAGTCAGGGGGCTTATAGCAATCAGCCCCAGCATTTT
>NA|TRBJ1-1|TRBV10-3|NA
CAISFGRTNTEAFF
TGTGCCATCAGTTTCGGGAGAACGAACACTGAAGCTTTCTTT
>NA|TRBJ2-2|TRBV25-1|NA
CASKSEGVGELFF
TGTGCCAGCAAATCAGAAGGGGTCGGGGAGCTGTTTTTT
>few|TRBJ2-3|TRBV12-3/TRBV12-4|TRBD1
CASSQLTGGDTQYF
TGTGCCAGCAGTCAACTTACAGGGGGGGATACGCAGTATTTT
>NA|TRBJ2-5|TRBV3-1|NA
CASSQAGPRLVQETQYF
TGTGCCAGCAGCCAAGCTGGTCCTAGACTTGTTCAAGAGACCCAGTACTTC
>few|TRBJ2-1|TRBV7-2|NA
CASSLAGIRADDRYNEQFF
TGTGCCAGCAGCTTAGCTGGCATTAGGGCAGACGACAGATACAATGAGCAGTTCTTC
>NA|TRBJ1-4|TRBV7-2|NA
CASSIGGSNEKLFF
TGTGCCAGCAGCATCGGGGGGAGTAATGAAAAACTGTTTTTT
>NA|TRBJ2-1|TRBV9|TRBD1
CASSVGHRGDEQFF
TGTGCCAGCAGCGTAGGGCACAGGGGGGATGAGCAGTTCTTC
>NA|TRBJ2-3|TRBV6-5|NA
CASRKTTDTQYF
TGTGCCAGCAGAAAAACGACAGATACGCAGTATTTT
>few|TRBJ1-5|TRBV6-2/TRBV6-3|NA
CASSLFQGYQPQHF
TGTGCCAGCAGTTTGTTTCAGGGCTATCAGCCCCAGCATTTT
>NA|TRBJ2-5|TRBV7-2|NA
CASSLPMGEQYF
TGTGCCAGCAGCCTCCCCATGGGGGAGCAGTACTTC
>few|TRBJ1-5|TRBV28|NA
CASREGSNQPQHF
TGTGCCAGCAGGGAAGGTAGCAATCAGCCCCAGCATTTT
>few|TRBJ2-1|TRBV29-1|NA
CSVGSLGEQFF
TGCAGCGTTGGGAGTCTGGGGGAGCAGTTCTTC
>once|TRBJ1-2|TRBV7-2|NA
CACSTLGTFGPGYTF
TGTGCCTGCAGCACCCTCGGGACATTTGGGCCTGGCTACACCTTC
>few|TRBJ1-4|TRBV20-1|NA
CSARVVEKLFF
TGCAGTGCTAGAGTGGTCGAAAAACTGTTTTTT
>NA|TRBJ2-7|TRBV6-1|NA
CASKVRLVGGNEQYF
TGTGCCAGCAAAGTTAGACTCGTAGGCGGCAATGAGCAGTACTTC
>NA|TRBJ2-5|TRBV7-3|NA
CASSLWTRDEQYF
TGTGCCAGCAGCTTATGGACCAGGGATGAGCAGTACTTC